This T cell receptor (beta chain) is drawn from a study of response to subunit inactivated influenza vaccine. Findings and caveats of the study: There was a suggestion from the authors that each seasonal influenza vaccination recruits few new T cells.

J lost 3 bases, V lost 5 bases, and 5 bases had no gene match. The CDR3 has 14 amino acids. CDR1 is MNHEY and CDR2 is SMNVEV in the germline V gene (reference sequence). MiXCR, applied by TCRdb to the RT-PCR reads, yields one record per CDR3 protein. The repertoire holds 550,000 to 800,000 distinct CDR3 sequences, with 15% to 19% as singletons. This clonotype was seen more than once but under ten times. No antigen is known for it. The V and J genes are TRBV27 and TRBJ2-7, with 9 bases lining up with TRBD1. This sample comprised PBMCs from blood, obtained 12 days after vaccination. This sequence originates from a man aged 50 to 60 who received an inactivated influenza vaccine. The CDR3: CASSPDRGGYEQYF. CDR3 DNA: TGTGCCAGCAGTCCCGACAGGGGGGGCTACGAGCAGTACTTC.